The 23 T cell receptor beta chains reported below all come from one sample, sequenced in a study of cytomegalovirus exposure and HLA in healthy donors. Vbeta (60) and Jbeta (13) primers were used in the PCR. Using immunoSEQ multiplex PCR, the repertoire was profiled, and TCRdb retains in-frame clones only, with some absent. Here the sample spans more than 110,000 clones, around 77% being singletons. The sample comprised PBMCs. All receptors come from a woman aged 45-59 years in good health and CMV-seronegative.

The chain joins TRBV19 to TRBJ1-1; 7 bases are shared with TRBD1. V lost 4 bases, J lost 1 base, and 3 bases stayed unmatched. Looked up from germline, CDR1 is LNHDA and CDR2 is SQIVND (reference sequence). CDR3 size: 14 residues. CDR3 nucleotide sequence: TGTGCCAGTAGTAACGACAGGGAGAACACTGAAGCTTTCTTT. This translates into CASSNDRENTEAFF.

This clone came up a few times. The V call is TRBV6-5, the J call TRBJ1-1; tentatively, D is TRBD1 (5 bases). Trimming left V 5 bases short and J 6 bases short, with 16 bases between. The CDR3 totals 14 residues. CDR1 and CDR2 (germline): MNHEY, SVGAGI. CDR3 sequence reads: CASSENSGVSEAFF. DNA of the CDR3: TGTGCCAGCAGTGAAAATTCGGGGGTATCTGAAGCTTTCTTT.

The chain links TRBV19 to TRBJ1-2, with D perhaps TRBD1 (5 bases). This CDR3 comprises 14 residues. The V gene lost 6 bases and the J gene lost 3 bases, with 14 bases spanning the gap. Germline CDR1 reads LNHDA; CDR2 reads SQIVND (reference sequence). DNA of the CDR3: TGTGCCAGTAGATCCCAGGGTTCCCACTATGGCTACACCTTC. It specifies CASRSQGSHYGYTF.

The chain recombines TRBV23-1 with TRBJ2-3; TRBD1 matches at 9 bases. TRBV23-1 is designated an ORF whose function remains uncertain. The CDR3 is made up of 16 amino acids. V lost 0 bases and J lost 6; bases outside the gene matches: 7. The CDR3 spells CASSQSLGQGYDTQYF. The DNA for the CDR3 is TGCGCCAGCAGTCAATCTCTGGGACAGGGTTACGATACGCAGTATTTT.

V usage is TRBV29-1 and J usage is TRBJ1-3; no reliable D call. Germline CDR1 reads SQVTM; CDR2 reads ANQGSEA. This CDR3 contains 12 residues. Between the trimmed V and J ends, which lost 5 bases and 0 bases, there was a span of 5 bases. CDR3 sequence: CSVRGSGNTIYF. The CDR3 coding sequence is TGCAGCGTTCGAGGCTCTGGAAACACCATATATTTT.

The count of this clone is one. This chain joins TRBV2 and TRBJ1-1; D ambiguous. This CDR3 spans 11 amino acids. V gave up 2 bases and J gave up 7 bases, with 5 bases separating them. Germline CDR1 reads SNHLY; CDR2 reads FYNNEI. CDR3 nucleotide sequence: TGTGCCAGCAGTGAAACGGGTGAAGCTTTCTTT. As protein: CASSETGEAFF.

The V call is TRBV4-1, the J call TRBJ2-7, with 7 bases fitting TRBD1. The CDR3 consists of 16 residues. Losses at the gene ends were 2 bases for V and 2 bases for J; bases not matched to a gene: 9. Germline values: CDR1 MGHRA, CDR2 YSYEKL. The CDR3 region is CASSQPHRGGTYEQYF. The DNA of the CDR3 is TGCGCCAGCAGCCAACCGCACAGGGGTGGCACCTACGAGCAGTACTTC.

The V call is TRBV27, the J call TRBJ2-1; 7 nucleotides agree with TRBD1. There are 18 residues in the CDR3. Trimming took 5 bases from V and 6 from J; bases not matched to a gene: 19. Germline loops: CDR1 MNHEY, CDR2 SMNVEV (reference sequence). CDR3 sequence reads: CASSQMLGRGFVFNEQFF. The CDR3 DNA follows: TGTGCCAGCAGTCAGATGCTGGGCAGGGGGTTTGTGTTCAATGAGCAGTTCTTC.

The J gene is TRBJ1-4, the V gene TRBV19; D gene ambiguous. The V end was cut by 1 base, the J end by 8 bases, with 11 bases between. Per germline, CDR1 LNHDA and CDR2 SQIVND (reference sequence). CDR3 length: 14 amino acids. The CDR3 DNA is TGTGCCAGTAGTATAGCCCTGGGGAGAGAAAAACTGTTTTTT. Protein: CASSIALGREKLFF. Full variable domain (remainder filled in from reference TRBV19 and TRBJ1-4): DGGITQSPKYLFRKEGQNVTLSCEQNLNHDAMYWYRQDPGQGLRLIYYSQIVNDFQKGDIAEGYSVSREKKESFPLTVTSAQKNPTAFYLCASSIALGREKLFFGSGTQLSVL.

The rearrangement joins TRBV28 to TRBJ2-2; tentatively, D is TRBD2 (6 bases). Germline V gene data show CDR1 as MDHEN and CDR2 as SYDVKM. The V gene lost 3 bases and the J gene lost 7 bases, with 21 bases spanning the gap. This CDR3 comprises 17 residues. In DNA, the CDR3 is TGTGCCAGCAGTTTGGACGTAACCCGACTAGATAACGGGGAGCTGTTTTTT. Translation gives CASSLDVTRLDNGELFF.

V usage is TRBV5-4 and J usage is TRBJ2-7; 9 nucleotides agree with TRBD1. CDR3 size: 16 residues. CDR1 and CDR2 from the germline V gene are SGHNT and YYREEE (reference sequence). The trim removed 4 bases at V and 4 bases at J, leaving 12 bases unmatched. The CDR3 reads CASSPGGGQGFYEQYF. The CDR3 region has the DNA TGTGCCAGCAGCCCGGGGGGCGGACAGGGGTTTTACGAGCAGTACTTC. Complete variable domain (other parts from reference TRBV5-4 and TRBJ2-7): ETGVTQSPTHLIKTRGQQVTLRCSSQSGHNTVSWYQQALGQGPQFIFQYYREEENGRGNFPPRFSGLQFPNYSSELNVNALELDDSALYLCASSPGGGQGFYEQYFGPGTRLTVT.

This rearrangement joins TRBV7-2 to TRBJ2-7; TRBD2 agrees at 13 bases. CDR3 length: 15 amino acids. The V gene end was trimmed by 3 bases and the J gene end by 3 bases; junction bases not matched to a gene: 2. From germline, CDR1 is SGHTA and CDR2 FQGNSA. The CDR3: CASSFGTSGDYEQYF. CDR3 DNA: TGTGCCAGCAGCTTCGGGACTAGCGGGGACTACGAGCAGTACTTC.

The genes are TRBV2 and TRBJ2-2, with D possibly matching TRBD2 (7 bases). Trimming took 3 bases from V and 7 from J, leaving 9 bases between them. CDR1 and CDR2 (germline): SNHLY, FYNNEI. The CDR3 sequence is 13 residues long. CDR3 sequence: CASSDGGRGELFF. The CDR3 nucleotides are TGTGCCAGCAGTGACGGGGGGCGCGGGGAGCTGTTTTTT.

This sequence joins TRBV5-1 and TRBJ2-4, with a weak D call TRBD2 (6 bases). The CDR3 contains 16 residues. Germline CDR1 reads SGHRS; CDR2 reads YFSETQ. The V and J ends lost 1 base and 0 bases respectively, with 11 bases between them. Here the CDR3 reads CASSLLTGGAKNIQYF. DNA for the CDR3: TGCGCCAGCAGCTTGTTGACCGGGGGAGCCAAAAACATTCAGTACTTC.

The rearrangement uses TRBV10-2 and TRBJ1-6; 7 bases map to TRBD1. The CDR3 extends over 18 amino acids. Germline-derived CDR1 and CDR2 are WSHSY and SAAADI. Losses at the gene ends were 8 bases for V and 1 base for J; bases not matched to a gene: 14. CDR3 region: CASYERGGSGSYNSPLHF. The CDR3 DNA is TGCGCCAGCTACGAAAGAGGGGGCTCAGGGTCCTATAATTCACCCCTCCACTTT.

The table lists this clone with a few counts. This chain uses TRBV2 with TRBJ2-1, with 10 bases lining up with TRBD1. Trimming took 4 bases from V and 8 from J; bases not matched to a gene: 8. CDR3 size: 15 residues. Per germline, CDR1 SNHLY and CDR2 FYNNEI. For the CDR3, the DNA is TGTGCCAGCAGTGGGGACAGGGGCAGTGGCGATGAGCAGTTCTTC. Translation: CASSGDRGSGDEQFF.

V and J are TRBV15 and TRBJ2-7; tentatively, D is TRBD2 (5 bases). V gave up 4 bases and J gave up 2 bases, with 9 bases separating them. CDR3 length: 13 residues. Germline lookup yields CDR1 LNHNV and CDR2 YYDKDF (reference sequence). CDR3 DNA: TGTGCCACCAGCATCGCCGGGACCTACGAGCAGTACTTC. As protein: CATSIAGTYEQYF.

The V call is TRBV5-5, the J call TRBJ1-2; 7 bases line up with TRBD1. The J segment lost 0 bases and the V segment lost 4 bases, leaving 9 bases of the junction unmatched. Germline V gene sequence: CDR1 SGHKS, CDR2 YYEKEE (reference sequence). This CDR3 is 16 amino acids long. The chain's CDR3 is CASSPWGQPTNYGYTF. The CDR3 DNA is TGTGCCAGCAGCCCCTGGGGACAGCCTACTAACTATGGCTACACCTTC.

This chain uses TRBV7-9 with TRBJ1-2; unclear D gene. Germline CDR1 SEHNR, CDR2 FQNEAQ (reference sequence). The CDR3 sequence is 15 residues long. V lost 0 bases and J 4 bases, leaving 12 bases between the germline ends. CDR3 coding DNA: TGTGCCAGCAGCTTAGCGGCGGGTGCCAGCTATGGCTACACCTTC. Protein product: CASSLAAGASYGYTF.

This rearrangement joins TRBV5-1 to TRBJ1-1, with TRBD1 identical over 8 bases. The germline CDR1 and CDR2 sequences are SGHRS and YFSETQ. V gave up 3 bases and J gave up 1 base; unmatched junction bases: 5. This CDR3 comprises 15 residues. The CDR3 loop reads CASSSLDRGNTEAFF. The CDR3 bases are TGCGCCAGCAGCTCCCTTGACAGGGGGAACACTGAAGCTTTCTTT.

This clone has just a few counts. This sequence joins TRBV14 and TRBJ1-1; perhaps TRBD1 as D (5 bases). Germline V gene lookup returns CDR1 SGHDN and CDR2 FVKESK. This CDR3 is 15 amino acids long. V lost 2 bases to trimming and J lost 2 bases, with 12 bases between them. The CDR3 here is CASSQKTDINTEAFF. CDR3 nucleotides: TGTGCCAGCAGCCAAAAGACAGACATTAACACTGAAGCTTTCTTT.

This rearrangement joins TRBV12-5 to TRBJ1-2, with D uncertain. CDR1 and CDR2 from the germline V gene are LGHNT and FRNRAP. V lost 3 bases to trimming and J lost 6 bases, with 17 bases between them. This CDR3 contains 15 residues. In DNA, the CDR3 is TGTGCTAGTGGTTTCCTAGACCCATACCTTAATGGCTACACCTTC. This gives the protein CASGFLDPYLNGYTF.

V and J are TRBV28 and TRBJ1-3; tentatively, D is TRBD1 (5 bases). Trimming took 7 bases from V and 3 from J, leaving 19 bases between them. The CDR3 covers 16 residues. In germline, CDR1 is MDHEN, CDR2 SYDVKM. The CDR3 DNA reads TGTGCCAGCAATTTCTGGCAGGGAGGTTTTGGAAACACCATATATTTT. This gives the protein CASNFWQGGFGNTIYF.